This T cell receptor (beta chain) is from a study of regulatory T cells in long-lasting Graves disease. The study's findings and limits: Fewer public clonotypes were shared by new patients (around 990) than by persistent patients (roughly 2,600). Favored gene segments in persistent disease were TRBV28, TRBJ1-2 and TRBJ2-5.

Points on this clonotype: The antigen is not known.

The CDR3 has 17 amino acids. Trimming cost V 4 bases and J 6 bases; bases outside gene matches: 16. The germline V gene has CDR1 SGDLS and CDR2 YYNGEE. The time point: newly diagnosed GD, antithyroid drugs for less than 3 months. The TCR library was prepared using RNA isolated from PBMCs. Researchers made TCR beta libraries by using iRepertoire HTBI primers and running Arm-PCR on CDR3 regions. TCRdb processed the multiplex PCR reads anew with MiXCR; each CDR3 protein has one entry. The profile shows 370,000 or so distinct CDR3 sequences, 15% to 20% of them singletons. This same sample was also part of a study on T cells in Graves' hyperthyroidism and ophthalmopathy. From that report: Over 18 months, lack of ophthalmopathy progression marked Graves' hyperthyroidism as stable. Separation of ophthalmopathy from stable hyperthyroidism was achieved by a 13 V-J model.

The chain recombines TRBV9 with TRBJ2-3, with TRBD2 matching 8 bases. Sample: peripheral blood mononuclear cells (PBMCs), taken at new diagnosis, from a patient treated with antithyroid drugs. The receptor was derived from a woman aged 18-29 years with Graves disease. The CDR3 DNA reads as TGTGCCAGCAGCCTCCCCCTGGCGGGAGGTTTGTGGGATACGCAGTATTTT. It codes for CASSLPLAGGLWDTQYF.